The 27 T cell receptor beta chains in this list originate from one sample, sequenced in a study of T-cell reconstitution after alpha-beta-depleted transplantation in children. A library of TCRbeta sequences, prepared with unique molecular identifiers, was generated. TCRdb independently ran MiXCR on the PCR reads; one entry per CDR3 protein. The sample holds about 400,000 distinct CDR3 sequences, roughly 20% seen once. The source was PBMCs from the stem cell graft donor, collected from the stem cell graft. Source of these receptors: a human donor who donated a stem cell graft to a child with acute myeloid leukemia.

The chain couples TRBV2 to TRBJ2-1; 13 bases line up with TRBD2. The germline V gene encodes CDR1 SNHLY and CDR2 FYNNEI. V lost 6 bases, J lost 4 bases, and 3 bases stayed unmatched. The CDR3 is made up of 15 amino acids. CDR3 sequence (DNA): TGTGCCAGCAGCTGGACTAGCGGGGGTTACAATGAGCAGTTCTTC. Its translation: CASSWTSGGYNEQFF. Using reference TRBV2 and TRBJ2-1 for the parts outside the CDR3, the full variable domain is EPEVTQTPSHQVTQMGQEVILRCVPISNHLYFYWYRQILGQKVEFLVSFYNNEISEKSEIFDDQFSVERPDGSNFTLKIRSTKLEDSAMYFCASSWTSGGYNEQFFGPGTRLTVL.

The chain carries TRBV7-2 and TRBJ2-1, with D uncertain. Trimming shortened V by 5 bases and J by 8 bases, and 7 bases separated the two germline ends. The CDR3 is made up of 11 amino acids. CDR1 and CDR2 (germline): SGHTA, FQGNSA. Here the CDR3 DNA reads TGTGCCAGCAGCACCGTGGATGAGCAGTTCTTC. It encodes CASSTVDEQFF.

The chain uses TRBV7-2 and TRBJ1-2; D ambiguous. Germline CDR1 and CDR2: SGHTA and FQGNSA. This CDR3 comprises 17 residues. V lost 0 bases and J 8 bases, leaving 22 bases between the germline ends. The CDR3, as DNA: TGTGCCAGCAGCTTAGCGCATCCTGCCACACGTGAGAAGGGCTACACCTTC. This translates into CASSLAHPATREKGYTF.

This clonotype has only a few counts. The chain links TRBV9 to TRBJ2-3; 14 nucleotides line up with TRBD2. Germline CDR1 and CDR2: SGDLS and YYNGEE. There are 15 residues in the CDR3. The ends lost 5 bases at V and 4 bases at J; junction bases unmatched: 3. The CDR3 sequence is CASRGLAGDPDTQYF. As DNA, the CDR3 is TGTGCCAGCAGGGGACTAGCGGGAGATCCAGATACGCAGTATTTT.

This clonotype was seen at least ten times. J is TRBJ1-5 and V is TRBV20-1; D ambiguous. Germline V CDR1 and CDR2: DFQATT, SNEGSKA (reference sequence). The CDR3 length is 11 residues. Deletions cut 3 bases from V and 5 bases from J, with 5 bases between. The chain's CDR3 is CSASLHQPQHF. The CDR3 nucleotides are TGCAGTGCTAGTTTGCATCAGCCCCAGCATTTT.

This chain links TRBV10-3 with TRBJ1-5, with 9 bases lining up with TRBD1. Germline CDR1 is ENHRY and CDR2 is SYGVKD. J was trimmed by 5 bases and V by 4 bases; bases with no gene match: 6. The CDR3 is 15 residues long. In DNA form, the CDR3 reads TGTGCCATCAGTGGGGGACAGGGCGTCGATCAGCCCCAGCATTTT. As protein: CAISGGQGVDQPQHF.

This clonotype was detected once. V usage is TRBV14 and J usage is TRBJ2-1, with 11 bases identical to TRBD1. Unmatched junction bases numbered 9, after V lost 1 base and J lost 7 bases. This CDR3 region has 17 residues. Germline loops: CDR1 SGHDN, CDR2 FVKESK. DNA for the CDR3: TGTGCCAGCAGCCAAGCTCCAGGACAGGGGGCGTGGAATGAGCAGTTCTTC. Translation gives CASSQAPGQGAWNEQFF.

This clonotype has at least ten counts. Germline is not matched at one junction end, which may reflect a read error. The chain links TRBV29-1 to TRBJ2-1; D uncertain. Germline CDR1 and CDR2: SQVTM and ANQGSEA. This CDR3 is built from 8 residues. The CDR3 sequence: CSVPPLIF. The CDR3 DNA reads TGCAGCGTTCCCCCCCTAATCTTC.

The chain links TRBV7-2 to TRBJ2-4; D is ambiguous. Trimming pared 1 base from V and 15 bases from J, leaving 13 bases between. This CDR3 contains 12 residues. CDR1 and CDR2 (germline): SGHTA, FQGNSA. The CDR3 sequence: CASSLESAIWYF. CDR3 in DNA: TGTGCCAGCAGCTTAGAATCGGCTATCTGGTACTTC.

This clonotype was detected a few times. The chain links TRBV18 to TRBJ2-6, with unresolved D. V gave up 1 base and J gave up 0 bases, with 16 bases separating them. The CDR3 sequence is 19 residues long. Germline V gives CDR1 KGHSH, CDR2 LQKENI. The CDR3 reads CASSPRGISANSGANVLTF. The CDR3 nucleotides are TGTGCCAGCTCACCACGAGGCATTTCAGCCAACTCTGGGGCCAACGTCCTGACTTTC.

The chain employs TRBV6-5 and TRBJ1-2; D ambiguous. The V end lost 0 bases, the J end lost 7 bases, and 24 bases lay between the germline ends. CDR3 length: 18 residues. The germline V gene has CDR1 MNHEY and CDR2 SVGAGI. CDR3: CASSYSSGLQSLNRGYTF. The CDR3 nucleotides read TGTGCCAGCAGTTACTCGTCCGGGCTACAATCGTTAAACCGTGGCTACACCTTC.

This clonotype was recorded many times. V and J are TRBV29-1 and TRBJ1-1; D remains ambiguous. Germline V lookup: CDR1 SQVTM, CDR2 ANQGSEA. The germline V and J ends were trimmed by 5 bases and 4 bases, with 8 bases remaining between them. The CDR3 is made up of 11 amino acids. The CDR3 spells CSVQGPTEAFF. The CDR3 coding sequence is TGCAGCGTTCAAGGGCCCACTGAAGCTTTCTTT.

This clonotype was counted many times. This chain's CDR3 is CASSPGLAEDTQYF. CDR3 sequence (DNA): TGTGCCAGCAGCCCGGGACTAGCGGAAGATACGCAGTATTTT. The chain links TRBV12-3 or TRBV12-4 to TRBJ2-3, with TRBD2 matching 11 bases. The CDR3 loop spans 14 amino acids. With 6 bases clipped from V and 5 bases from J, the junction kept 4 bases outside the gene matches.

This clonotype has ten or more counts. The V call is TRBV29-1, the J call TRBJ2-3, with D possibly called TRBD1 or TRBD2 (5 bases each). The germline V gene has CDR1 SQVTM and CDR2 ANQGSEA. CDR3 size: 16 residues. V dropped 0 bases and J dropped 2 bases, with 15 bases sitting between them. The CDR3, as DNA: TGCAGCGTTGAAGATCGGGGCAGAAAAAACACAGATACGCAGTATTTT. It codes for CSVEDRGRKNTDTQYF.

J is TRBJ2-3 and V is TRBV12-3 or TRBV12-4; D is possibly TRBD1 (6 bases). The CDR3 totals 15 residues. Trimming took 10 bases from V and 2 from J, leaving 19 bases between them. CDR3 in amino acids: CATRTGSTHTDTQYF. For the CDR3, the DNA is TGTGCCACACGCACAGGGTCAACACACACAGATACGCAGTATTTT.

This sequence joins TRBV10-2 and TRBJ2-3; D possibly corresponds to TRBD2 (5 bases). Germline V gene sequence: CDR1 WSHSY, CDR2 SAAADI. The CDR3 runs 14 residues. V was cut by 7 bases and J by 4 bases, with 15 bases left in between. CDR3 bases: TGCGCCAGCATGAGGGCCCTAAAAGCAGATACGCAGTATTTT. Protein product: CASMRALKADTQYF.

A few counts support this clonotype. CDR3 region: CASSLVGGREQYF. The CDR3, as DNA: TGTGCCAGCAGCTTAGTTGGGGGAAGGGAGCAGTACTTC. The V and J genes are TRBV7-9 and TRBJ2-7; either TRBD1 or TRBD2 may fit D (5 bases each). There are 13 residues in the CDR3. V was trimmed by 1 base and J by 7 bases, leaving 11 bases between them. In germline, CDR1 is SEHNR, CDR2 FQNEAQ (reference sequence).

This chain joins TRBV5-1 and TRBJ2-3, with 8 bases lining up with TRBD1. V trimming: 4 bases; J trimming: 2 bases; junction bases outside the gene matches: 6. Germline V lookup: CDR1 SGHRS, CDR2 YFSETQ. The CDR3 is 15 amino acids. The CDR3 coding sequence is TGCGCCAGCAGCCTACAGGGGGTGCACACAGATACGCAGTATTTT. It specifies CASSLQGVHTDTQYF.

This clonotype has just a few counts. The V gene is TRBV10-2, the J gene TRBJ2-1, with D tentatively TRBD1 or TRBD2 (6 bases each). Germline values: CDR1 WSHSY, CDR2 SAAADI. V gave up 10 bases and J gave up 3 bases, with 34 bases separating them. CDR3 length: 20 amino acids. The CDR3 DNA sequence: TGCGCCACCGTCGGTGACAAGGGGGGAGGAGTACTCGATTACTACAATGAGCAGTTCTTC. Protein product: CATVGDKGGGVLDYYNEQFF.

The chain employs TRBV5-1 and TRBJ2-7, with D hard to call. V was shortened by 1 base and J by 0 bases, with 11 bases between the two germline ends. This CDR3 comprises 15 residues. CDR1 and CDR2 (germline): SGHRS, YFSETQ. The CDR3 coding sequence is TGCGCCAGCAGCTTGTCCGTCTCGAGCTCCTACGAGCAGTACTTC. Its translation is CASSLSVSSSYEQYF.

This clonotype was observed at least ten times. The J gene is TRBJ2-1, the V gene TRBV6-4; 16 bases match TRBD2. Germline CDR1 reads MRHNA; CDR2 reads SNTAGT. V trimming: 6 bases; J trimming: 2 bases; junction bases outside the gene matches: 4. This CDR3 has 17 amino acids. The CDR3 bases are TGTGCCAGCAGCGGGACTAGCGGGAGGGGTGCCTACAATGAGCAGTTCTTC. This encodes CASSGTSGRGAYNEQFF.

The CDR3 spells CASSLAFERGLNTGELFF. DNA of the CDR3: TGTGCCAGCAGCTTGGCCTTTGAGAGGGGTCTGAACACCGGGGAGCTGTTTTTT. The chain links TRBV5-6 to TRBJ2-2; perhaps D is TRBD1 or TRBD2 (5 bases each). The V gene lost 0 bases and the J gene lost 1 base, with 16 bases spanning the gap. The CDR3 consists of 18 residues. Per the germline V gene, CDR1 is SGHDT and CDR2 is YYEEEE.

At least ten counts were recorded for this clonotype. CDR3 nucleotide sequence: TGTGCCAGCAGCACTCAAACTACGTCAGGGGAGCTGTTTTTT. Encoded protein: CASSTQTTSGELFF. The chain is built from TRBV7-2 and TRBJ2-2; the D is unclear. The germline gives CDR1 SGHTA, CDR2 FQGNSA. V lost 5 bases and J lost 8, with 15 bases in between. The CDR3 spans 14 residues. Full variable domain (missing parts from reference TRBV7-2 and TRBJ2-2): GAGVSQSPSNKVTEKGKDVELRCDPISGHTALYWYRQSLGQGLEFLIYFQGNSAPDKSGLPSDRFSAERTGGSVSTLTIQRTQQEDSAVYLCASSTQTTSGELFFGEGSRLTVL.

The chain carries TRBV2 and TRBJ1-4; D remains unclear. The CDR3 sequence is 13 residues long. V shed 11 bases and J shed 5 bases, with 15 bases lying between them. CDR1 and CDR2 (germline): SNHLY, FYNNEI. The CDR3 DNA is TGTGCCGTCGAGAAGTCCAGAAATGAAAAACTGTTTTTT. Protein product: CAVEKSRNEKLFF. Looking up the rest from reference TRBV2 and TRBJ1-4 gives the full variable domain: EPEVTQTPSHQVTQMGQEVILRCVPISNHLYFYWYRQILGQKVEFLVSFYNNEISEKSEIFDDQFSVERPDGSNFTLKIRSTKLEDSAMYFCAVEKSRNEKLFFGSGTQLSVL.

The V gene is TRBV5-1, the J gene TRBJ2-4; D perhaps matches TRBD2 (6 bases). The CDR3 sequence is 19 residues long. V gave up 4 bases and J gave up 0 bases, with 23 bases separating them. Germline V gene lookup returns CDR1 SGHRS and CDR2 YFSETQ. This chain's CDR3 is CASSKPGLPAGLAKNIQYF. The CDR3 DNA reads TGCGCCAGCAGCAAACCGGGACTTCCAGCGGGCCTAGCCAAAAACATTCAGTACTTC.

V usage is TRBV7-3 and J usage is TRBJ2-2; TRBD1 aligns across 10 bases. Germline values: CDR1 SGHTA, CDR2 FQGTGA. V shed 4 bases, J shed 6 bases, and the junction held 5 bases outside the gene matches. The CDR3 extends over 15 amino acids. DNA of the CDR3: TGTGCCAGCAGCTACGGGACAGGGGATGCCGGGGAGCTGTTTTTT. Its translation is CASSYGTGDAGELFF.

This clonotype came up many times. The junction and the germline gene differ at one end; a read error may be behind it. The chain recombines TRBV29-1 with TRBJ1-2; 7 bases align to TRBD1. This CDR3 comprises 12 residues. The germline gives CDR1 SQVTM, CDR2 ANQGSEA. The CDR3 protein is CSVEDRVGGYTF. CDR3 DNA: TGCAGCGTAGAAGACAGGGTCGGCGGCTACACCTTC.